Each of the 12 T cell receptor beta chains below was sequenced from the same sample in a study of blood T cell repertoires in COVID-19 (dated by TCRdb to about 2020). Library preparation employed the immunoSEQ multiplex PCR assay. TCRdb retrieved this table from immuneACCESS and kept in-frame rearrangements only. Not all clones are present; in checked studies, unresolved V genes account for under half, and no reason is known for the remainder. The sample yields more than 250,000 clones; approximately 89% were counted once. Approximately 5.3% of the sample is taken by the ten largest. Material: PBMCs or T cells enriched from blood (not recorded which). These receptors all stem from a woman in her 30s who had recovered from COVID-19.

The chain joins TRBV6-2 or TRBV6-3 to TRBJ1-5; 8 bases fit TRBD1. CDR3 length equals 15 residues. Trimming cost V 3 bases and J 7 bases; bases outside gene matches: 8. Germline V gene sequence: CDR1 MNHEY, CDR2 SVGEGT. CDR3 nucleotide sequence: TGTGCCAGCAGTTATGAGAGGACAGGGAGGCAGCCCCAGCATTTT. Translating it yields CASSYERTGRQPQHF.

The CDR3 DNA follows: TGTGCCAGCAGTGAACCGGGACTAGCGGGGGTTACCGGGGAGCTGTTTTTT. It is translated as CASSEPGLAGVTGELFF. V and J are TRBV25-1 and TRBJ2-2; 14 nucleotides match TRBD2. J gave up 5 bases and V 2 bases, and 4 bases lay outside the gene matches. Germline assignment: CDR1 MGHDK and CDR2 SYGVNS. This CDR3 spans 17 amino acids.

CDR3 in amino acids: CASSQAGLAGTDTQYF. The CDR3 coding sequence is TGTGCCAGCAGCCAAGCAGGACTAGCGGGCACAGATACGCAGTATTTT. The chain couples TRBV3-1 (or the pseudogene TRBV3-2) to TRBJ2-3, with TRBD2 matching over 10 bases. CDR1 is LGHDT and CDR2 is YNNKEL in the germline V gene (reference sequence). The CDR3 is 16 amino acids. After removal of 1 base from V and 1 base from J, the junction contained 2 bases not matched to a gene.

The CDR3 DNA reads as TGTGCCAGCTCACCGATTACCCAGGGGGCGACCAATACGGTTCAGTACTTC. Protein sequence: CASSPITQGATNTVQYF. The chain employs TRBV18 and TRBJ2-4; 8 nucleotides agree with TRBD1. The CDR3 runs to 17 residues. The trim removed 3 bases at V and 11 bases at J, leaving 18 bases unmatched. CDR1 and CDR2 (germline): KGHSH, LQKENI.

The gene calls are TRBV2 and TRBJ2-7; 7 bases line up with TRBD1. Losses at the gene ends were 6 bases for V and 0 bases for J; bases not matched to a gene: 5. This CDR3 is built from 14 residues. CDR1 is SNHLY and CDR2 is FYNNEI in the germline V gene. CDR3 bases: TGTGCCAGCAGAGGGGACAGCCACTCCTACGAGCAGTACTTC. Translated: CASRGDSHSYEQYF. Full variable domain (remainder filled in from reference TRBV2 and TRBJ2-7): EPEVTQTPSHQVTQMGQEVILRCVPISNHLYFYWYRQILGQKVEFLVSFYNNEISEKSEIFDDQFSVERPDGSNFTLKIRSTKLEDSAMYFCASRGDSHSYEQYFGPGTRLTVT.

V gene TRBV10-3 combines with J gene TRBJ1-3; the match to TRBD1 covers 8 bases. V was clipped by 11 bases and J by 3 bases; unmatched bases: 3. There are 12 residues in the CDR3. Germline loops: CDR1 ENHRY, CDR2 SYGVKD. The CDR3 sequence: CAVTGVGNTIYF. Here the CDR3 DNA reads TGTGCCGTGACAGGGGTTGGAAACACCATATATTTT.

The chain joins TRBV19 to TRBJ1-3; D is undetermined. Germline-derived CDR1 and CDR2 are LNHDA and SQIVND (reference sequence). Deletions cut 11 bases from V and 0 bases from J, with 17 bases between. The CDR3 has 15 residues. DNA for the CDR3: TGTGCCTCAGTAAGCAGGCGGGCCTCTGGAAACACCATATATTTT. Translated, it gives CASVSRRASGNTIYF. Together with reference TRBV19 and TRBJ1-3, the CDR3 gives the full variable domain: DGGITQSPKYLFRKEGQNVTLSCEQNLNHDAMYWYRQDPGQGLRLIYYSQIVNDFQKGDIAEGYSVSREKKESFPLTVTSAQKNPTAFYLCASVSRRASGNTIYFGEGSWLTVV.

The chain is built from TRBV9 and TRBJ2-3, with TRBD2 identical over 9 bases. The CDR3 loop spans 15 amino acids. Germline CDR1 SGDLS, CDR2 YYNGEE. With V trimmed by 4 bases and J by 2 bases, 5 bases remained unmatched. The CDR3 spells CASSLSSGVTDTQYF. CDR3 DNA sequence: TGTGCCAGCAGCCTGTCTAGCGGGGTCACAGATACGCAGTATTTT.

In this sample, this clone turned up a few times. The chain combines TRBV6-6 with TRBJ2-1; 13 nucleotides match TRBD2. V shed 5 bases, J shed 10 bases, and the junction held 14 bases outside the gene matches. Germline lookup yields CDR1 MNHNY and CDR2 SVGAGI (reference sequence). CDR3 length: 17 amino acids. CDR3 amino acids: CASSPILLAGGPYEQFF. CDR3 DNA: TGTGCCAGCAGTCCCATCCTACTAGCGGGGGGGCCTTACGAGCAGTTCTTC.

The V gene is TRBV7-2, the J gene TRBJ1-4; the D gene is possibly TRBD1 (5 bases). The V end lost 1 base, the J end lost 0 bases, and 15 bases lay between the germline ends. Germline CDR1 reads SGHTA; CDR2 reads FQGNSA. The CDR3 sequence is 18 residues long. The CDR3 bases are TGTGCCAGCAGCTTAGTCGGGCAGGGCTGGACAACTAATGAAAAACTGTTTTTT. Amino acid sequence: CASSLVGQGWTTNEKLFF.

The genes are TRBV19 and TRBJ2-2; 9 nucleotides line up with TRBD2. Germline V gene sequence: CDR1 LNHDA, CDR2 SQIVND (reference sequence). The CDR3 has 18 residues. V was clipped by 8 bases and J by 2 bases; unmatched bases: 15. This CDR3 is CASASSGKAGGNTGELFF. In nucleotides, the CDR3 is TGTGCCAGTGCTTCTTCCGGTAAAGCGGGGGGCAACACCGGGGAGCTGTTTTTT.

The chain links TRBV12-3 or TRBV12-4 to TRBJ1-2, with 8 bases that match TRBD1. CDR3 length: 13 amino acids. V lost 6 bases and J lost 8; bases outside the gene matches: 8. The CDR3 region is CASRPDRGGGYTF. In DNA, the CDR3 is TGTGCCAGCAGGCCCGACAGGGGCGGCGGCTACACCTTC.